Described below is a single T cell receptor (beta chain) sequence and its context. Its target is unknown. The mixed lymphocyte reaction cells were grown together in coculture at 37°C for 6 days. The data are from a study of siplizumab effects on memory and regulatory T cells. The CDR3 covers 14 residues. Germline CDR1 is KGHSH and CDR2 is LQKENI. Germline trimming cut 4 bases from V and 5 bases from J; bases unmatched to any gene: 2. Some clones are missing from TCRdb's copy, which holds only in-frame ones; the method was immunoSEQ multiplex PCR. The sample holds about 14,000 clones, almost 50% seen once.

This TCR was recovered from a human donor in good health; the cells came from an allogeneic mixed lymphocyte reaction. The source material was CFSE-low (dividing) CD4+ T cells sorted from an allogeneic mixed lymphocyte reaction. The chain couples TRBV18 to TRBJ2-2, with 9 nucleotides matching TRBD1. In DNA, the CDR3 is TGTGCCAGCTCACGGGACAGGGCTACCGGGGAGCTGTTTTTT. It translates to CASSRDRATGELFF. The full variable domain, completed using reference TRBV18 and TRBJ2-2, is NAGVMQNPRHLVRRRGQEARLRCSPMKGHSHVYWYRQLPEEGLKFMVYLQKENIIDESGMPKERFSAEFPKEGPSILRIQQVVRGDSAAYFCASSRDRATGELFFGEGSRLTVL.